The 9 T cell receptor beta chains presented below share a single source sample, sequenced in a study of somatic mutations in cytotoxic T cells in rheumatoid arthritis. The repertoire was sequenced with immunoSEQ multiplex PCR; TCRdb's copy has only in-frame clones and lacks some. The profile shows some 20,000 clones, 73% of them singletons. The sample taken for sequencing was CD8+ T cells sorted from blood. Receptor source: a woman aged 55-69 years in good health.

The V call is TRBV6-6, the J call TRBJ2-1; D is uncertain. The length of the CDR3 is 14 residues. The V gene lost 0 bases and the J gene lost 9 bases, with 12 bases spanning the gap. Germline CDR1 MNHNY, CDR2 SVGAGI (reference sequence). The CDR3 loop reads CASSYSTENGEQFF. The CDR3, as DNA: TGTGCCAGCAGTTACTCGACGGAGAACGGTGAGCAGTTCTTC.

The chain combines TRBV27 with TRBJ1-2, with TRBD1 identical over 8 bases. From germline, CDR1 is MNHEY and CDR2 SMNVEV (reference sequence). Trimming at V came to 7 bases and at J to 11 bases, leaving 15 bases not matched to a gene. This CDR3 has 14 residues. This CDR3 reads CASTPGGRRDWYTF. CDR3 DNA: TGTGCCAGCACCCCAGGGGGCAGACGCGATTGGTACACCTTC.

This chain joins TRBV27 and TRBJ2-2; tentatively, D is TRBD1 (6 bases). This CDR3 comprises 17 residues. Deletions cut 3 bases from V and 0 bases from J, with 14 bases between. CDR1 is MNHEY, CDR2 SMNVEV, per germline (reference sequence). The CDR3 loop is CASSLLQGPTNTGELFF. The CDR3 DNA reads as TGTGCCAGCAGTTTGTTACAGGGCCCCACGAACACCGGGGAGCTGTTTTTT.

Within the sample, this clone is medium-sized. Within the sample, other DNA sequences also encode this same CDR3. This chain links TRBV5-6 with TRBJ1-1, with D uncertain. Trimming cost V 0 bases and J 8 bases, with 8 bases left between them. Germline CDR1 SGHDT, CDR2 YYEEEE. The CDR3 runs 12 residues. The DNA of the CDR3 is TGTGCCAGCAGCTTGGTTCAGGCAGAAGCTTTCTTT. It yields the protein CASSLVQAEAFF.

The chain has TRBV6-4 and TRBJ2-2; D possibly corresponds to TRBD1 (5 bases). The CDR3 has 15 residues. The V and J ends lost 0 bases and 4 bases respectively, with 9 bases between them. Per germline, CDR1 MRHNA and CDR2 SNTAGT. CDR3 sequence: CASSDSGQSTGELFF. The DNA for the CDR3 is TGTGCCAGCAGTGACTCGGGGCAGTCCACCGGGGAGCTGTTTTTT.

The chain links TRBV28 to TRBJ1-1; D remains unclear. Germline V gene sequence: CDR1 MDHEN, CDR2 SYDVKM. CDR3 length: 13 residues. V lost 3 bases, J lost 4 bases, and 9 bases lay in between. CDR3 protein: CASSFGPTTEAFF. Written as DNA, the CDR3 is TGTGCCAGCAGTTTCGGGCCTACCACTGAAGCTTTCTTT.

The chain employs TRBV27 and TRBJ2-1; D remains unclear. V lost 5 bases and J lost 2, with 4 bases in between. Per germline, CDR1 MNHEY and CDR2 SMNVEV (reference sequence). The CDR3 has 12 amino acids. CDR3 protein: CASSKTYNEQFF. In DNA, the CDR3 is TGTGCCAGCAGTAAGACCTACAATGAGCAGTTCTTC.

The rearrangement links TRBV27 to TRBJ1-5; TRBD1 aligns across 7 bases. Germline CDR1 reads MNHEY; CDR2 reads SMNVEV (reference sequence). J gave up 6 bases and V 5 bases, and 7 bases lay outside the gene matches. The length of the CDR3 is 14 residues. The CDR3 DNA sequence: TGTGCCAGCAGTGCGACAGGGCCAGGTCAGCCCCAGCATTTT. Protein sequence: CASSATGPGQPQHF.

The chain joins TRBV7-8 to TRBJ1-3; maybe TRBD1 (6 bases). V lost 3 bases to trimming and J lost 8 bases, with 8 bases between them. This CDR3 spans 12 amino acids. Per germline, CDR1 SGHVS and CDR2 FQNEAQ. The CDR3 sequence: CASSFGGHTIYF. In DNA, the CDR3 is TGTGCCAGCAGCTTCGGGGGGCACACCATATATTTT. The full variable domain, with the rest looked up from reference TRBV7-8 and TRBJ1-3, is GAGVSQSPRYKVAKRGQDVALRCDPISGHVSLFWYQQALGQGPEFLTYFQNEAQLDKSGLPSDRFFAERPEGSVSTLKIQRTQQEDSAVYLCASSFGGHTIYFGEGSWLTVV.